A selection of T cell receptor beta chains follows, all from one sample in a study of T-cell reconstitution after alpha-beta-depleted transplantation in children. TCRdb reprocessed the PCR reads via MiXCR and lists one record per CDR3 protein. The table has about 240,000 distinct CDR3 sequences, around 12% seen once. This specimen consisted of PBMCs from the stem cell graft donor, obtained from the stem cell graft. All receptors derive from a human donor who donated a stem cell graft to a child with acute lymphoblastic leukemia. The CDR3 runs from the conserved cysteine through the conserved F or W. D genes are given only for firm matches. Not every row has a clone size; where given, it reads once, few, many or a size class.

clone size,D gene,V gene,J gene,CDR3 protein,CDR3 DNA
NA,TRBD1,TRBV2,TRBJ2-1,CASSPRTGDNEQFF,TGTGCCAGCAGCCCTAGGACAGGGGACAATGAGCAGTTCTTC
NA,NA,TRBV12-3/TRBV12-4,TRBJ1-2,CASSPRRANYGYTF,TGTGCCAGCAGCCCAAGGAGAGCTAACTATGGCTACACCTTC
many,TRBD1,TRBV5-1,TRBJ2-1,CASSLDRGPYNEQFF,TGCGCCAGCAGCTTGGACAGGGGACCCTACAATGAGCAGTTCTTC
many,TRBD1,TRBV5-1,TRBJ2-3,CASSPRQGVDTQYF,TGCGCCAGCAGCCCAAGACAGGGTGTCGATACGCAGTATTTT
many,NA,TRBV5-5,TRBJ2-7,CASSLHDSYEQYF,TGTGCCAGCAGCCTCCATGACTCCTACGAGCAGTACTTC
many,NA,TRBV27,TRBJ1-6,CASSTGPTLYNSPLHF,TGTGCCAGCAGTACTGGACCGACCCTATATAATTCACCCCTCCACTTT
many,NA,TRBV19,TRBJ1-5,CASTGEYSNQPQHF,TGTGCCTCCACCGGGGAGTATAGCAATCAGCCCCAGCATTTT
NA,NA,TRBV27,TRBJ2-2,CASVQGGLNTGELFF,TGTGCCAGCGTCCAGGGGGGCCTGAACACCGGGGAGCTGTTTTTT
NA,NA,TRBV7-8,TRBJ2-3,CASSPESVPAIPGDTQYF,TGTGCCAGCAGCCCAGAGAGTGTTCCAGCCATTCCTGGAGATACGCAGTATTTT
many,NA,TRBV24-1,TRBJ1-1,CATRGGTEAFF,TGTGCCACCCGCGGGGGCACTGAAGCTTTCTTT
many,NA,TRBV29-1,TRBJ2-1,CSVLTRAYNEQFF,TGCAGCGTATTGACAAGAGCATACAATGAGCAGTTCTTC
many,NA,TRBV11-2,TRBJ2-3,CASSPSGVSTDTQYF,TGTGCCAGCAGCCCCAGCGGAGTCAGCACAGATACGCAGTATTTT
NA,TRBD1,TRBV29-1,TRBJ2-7,CSVPYRDRPYEQYF,TGCAGCGTTCCTTACCGGGACAGACCCTACGAGCAGTACTTC
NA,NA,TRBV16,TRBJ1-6,CASSQSRGLGNSPLHF,TGTGCCAGCAGCCAATCGAGAGGGCTCGGCAATTCACCCCTCCACTTT
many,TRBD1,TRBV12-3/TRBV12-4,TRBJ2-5,CASSLGDSSRETQYF,TGTGCCAGCAGTTTAGGGGACAGCTCGCGGGAGACCCAGTACTTC
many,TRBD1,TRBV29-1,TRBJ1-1,CSDSGGWKTEAFF,TGCAGCGATTCAGGGGGATGGAAGACTGAAGCTTTCTTT
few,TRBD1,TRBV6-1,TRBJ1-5,CASTPGGRGPYQPQHF,TGTGCCAGCACCCCAGGGGGGAGGGGGCCCTACCAGCCCCAGCATTTT
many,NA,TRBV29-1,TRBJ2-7,CSVTGRDLNYEQYF,TGCAGCGTGACCGGTAGGGACTTAAACTACGAGCAGTACTTC
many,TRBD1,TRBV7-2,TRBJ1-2,CASSLEGTGNYGYTF,TGTGCCAGCAGCTTAGAGGGGACAGGGAACTATGGCTACACCTTC
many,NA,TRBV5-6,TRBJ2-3,CASSSEALRTDTQYF,TGTGCCAGCAGCTCGGAAGCGCTCCGCACAGATACGCAGTATTTT